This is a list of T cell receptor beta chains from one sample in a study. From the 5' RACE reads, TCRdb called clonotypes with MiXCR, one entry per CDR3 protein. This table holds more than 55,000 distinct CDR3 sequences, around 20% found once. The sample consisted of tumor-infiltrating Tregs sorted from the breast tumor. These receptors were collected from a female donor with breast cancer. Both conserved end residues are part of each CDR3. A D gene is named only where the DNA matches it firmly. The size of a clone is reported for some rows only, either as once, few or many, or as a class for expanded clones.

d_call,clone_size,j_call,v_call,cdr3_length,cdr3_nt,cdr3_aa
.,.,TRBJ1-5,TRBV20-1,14,TGCAGTGCTTCGGCCGGGATTAGCAATCAGCCCCAGCATTTT,CSASAGISNQPQHF
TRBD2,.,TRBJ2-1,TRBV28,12,TGTGCCAGCAGCCTAGCGGTTAATGAGCAGTTCTTC,CASSLAVNEQFF
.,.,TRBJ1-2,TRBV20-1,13,TGCAGTGCTAGTCAGATCCCACGTTATGGCTACACCTTC,CSASQIPRYGYTF
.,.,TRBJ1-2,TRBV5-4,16,TGTGCCAGCAGTTCCCCAGGTGAGACCACTCATTCGGGCTACACCTTC,CASSSPGETTHSGYTF
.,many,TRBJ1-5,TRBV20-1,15,TGCAGTGCTCTCTCTCTAGATGGAGGCAATCAGCCCCAGCATTTT,CSALSLDGGNQPQHF
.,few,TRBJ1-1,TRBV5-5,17,TGTGCCAGCAGCGCCATGGGGGGTGCTACTGTAAACACTGAAGCTTTCTTT,CASSAMGGATVNTEAFF
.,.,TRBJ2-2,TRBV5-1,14,TGCGCCAGCAGCTTGCGGGAAAACACCGGGGAGCTGTTTTTT,CASSLRENTGELFF
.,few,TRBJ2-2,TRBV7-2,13,TGTGCCAGCAGCCCGTCCGGGGCCGGGGAGCTGTTTTTT,CASSPSGAGELFF
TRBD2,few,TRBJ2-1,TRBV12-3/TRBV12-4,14,TGTGCCAGCATCTTGAGCGGGGTGAACAATGAGCAGTTCTTC,CASILSGVNNEQFF
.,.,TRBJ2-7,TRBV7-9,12,TGTGCCAGCAGCCCCACACGCGGGGAGCAGTACTTC,CASSPTRGEQYF
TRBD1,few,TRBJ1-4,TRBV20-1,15,TGCAGTGCTAGAGACCCGACAGGGTCTAATGAAAAACTGTTTTTT,CSARDPTGSNEKLFF
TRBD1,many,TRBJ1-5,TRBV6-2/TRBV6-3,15,TGTGCCAGCAGTTCCCGGACAGGGGGCAATCAGCCCCAGCATTTT,CASSSRTGGNQPQHF
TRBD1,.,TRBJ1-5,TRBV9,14,TGTGCCAGCAGCGTTGGACAGGGGGGAGAGTCCCAGCATTTT,CASSVGQGGESQHF
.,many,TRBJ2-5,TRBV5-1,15,TGCGCCAGCAGCTTAACTGGGACGCCCGGAGAGACCCAGTACTTC,CASSLTGTPGETQYF
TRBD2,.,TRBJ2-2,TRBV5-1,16,TGCGCCAGCAGCTCAGGCCCGGCTAGCGGGACCGGGGAGCTGTTTTTT,CASSSGPASGTGELFF